One and the same sample provided the 6 T cell receptor beta chains below, sequenced in a study of blood T cell repertoires in COVID-19. TCRdb's copy holds only in-frame clones and misses some; the assay was immunoSEQ multiplex PCR. Here the sample spans under 250,000 clones, about 79% being singletons. Sequences were obtained from peripheral blood. All receptors derive from a man between 50 and 59 years old with active or convalescent COVID-19.

The chain joins TRBV4-3 to TRBJ2-3; 8 bases align to TRBD2. V lost 0 bases to trimming and J lost 3 bases; unmatched junction nucleotides: 5. The germline V gene encodes CDR1 LGHNA and CDR2 YSLEER. This CDR3 comprises 16 residues. In DNA form, the CDR3 reads TGCGCCAGCAGCCAAGATGGGGCTAGCGGGACAGATACGCAGTATTTT. Translating gives CASSQDGASGTDTQYF.

The V call is TRBV7-3, the J call TRBJ2-3, with a tentative D call TRBD1 (6 bases). Per the germline V gene, CDR1 is SGHTA and CDR2 is FQGTGA. The CDR3 totals 13 residues. V was shortened by 0 bases and J by 8 bases, with 9 bases between the two germline ends. DNA for the CDR3: TGTGCCAGCAGCTTAACCGCCAGGGGTACGCAGTATTTT. Translated: CASSLTARGTQYF.

This clone was observed a few times. The chain uses TRBV11-2 and TRBJ2-2; no clear D. The CDR3 runs to 14 residues. The V gene lost 4 bases and the J gene lost 0 bases, with 6 bases spanning the gap. Germline loops: CDR1 SGHAT, CDR2 FQNNGV. This CDR3 reads CASSSGPNTGELFF. The DNA for the CDR3 is TGTGCCAGCAGCTCGGGTCCGAACACCGGGGAGCTGTTTTTT.

The chain carries TRBV5-1 and TRBJ2-1, with 8 bases fitting TRBD2. The CDR3 runs to 14 residues. Unmatched junction bases numbered 3, after V lost 4 bases and J lost 3 bases. Germline V gene data show CDR1 as SGHRS and CDR2 as YFSETQ. This CDR3 reads CASSPGTSYNEQFF. The CDR3 DNA is TGCGCCAGCAGCCCCGGGACTAGCTACAATGAGCAGTTCTTC.

This sequence joins TRBV24-1 and TRBJ2-3, with 7 bases lining up with TRBD1. V dropped 4 bases and J dropped 0; count of bases not matched to a gene: 6. Germline V gives CDR1 KGHDR, CDR2 SFDVKD. The CDR3 runs to 16 residues. CDR3 amino acids: CATSDYRGPSTDTQYF. As DNA, the CDR3 is TGTGCCACCAGTGACTACAGGGGACCTAGCACAGATACGCAGTATTTT.

This clone was seen a few times. This rearrangement joins TRBV7-9 to TRBJ2-3, with 14 bases fitting TRBD2. V gave up 6 bases and J gave up 0 bases; unmatched junction bases: 5. CDR3 length: 17 residues. Germline CDR1 is SEHNR and CDR2 is FQNEAQ (reference sequence). CDR3 nucleotide sequence: TGTGCCAGCAGTTGGGGACTAGCGGGAGTCAGCACAGATACGCAGTATTTT. It codes for CASSWGLAGVSTDTQYF.